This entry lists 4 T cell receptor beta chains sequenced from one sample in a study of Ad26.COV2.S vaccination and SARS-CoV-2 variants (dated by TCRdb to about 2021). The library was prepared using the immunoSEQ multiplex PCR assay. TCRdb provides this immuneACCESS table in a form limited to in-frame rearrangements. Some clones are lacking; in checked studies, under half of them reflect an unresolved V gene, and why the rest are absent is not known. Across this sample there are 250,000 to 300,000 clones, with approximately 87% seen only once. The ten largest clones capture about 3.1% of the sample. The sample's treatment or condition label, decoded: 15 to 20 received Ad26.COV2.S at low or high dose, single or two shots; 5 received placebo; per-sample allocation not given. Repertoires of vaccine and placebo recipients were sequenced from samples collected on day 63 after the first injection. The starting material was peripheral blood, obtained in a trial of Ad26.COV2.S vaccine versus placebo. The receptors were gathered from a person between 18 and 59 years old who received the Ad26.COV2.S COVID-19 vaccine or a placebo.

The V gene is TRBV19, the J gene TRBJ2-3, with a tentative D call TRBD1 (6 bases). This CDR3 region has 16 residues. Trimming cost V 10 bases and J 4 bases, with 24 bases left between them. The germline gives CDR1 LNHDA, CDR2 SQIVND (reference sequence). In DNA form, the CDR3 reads TGTGCCACCTCCCCTAGGGGGACCTTAGTAGCAGATACGCAGTATTTT. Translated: CATSPRGTLVADTQYF.

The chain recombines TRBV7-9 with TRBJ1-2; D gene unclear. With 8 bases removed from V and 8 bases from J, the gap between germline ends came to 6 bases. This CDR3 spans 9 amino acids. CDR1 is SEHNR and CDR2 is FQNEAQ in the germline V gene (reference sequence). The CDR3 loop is CASGEGYTF. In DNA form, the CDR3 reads TGTGCCAGCGGTGAGGGCTACACCTTC.

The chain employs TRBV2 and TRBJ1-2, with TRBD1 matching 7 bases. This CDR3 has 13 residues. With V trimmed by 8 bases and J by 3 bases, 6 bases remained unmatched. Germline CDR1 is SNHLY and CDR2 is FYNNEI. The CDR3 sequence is CASGARGYYGYTF. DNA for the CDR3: TGTGCCAGCGGAGCCAGGGGGTACTATGGCTACACCTTC.

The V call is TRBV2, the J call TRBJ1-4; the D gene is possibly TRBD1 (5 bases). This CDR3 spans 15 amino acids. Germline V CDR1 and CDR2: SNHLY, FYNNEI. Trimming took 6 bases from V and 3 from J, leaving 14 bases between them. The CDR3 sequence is CASSRRGSPNEKLFF. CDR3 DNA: TGTGCCAGCAGCAGACGGGGGTCGCCTAATGAAAAACTGTTTTTT.